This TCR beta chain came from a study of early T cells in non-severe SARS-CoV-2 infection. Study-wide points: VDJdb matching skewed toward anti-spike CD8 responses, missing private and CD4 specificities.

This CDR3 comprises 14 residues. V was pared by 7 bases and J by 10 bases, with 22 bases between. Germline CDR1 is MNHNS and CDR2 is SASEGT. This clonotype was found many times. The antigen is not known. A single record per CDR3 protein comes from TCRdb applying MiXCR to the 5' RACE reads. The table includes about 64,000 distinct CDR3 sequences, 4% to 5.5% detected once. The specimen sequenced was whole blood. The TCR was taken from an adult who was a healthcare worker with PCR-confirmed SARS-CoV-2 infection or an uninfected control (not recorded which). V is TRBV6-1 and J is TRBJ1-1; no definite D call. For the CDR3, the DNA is TGTGCCAGCATAAAAGCGGGCCTCGTATCGCCAGCTTTCTTT. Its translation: CASIKAGLVSPAFF.